This is a list of T cell receptor beta chains from one sample in a study of T cells in tuberculosis. Generated by immunoSEQ multiplex PCR, the TCRdb table keeps only in-frame clones and is missing some. The sample contains more than 20,000 clones, around 85% of which appear only once. The sequencing used PBMCs, collected at tuberculosis diagnosis. These receptors came from an adult with tuberculosis. CDR3s leave out the opening cysteine and the closing phenylalanine or tryptophan. Fields, in order: D gene, V gene, J gene, CDR3 protein. The D gene is left open where the match is weak.

D gene: -; V gene: TRBV11-2; J gene: TRBJ1-1; CDR3 protein: ASSARTENTEAF
D gene: -; V gene: TRBV6-6; J gene: TRBJ1-5; CDR3 protein: ASSSPNQPQH
D gene: TRBD2; V gene: TRBV30; J gene: TRBJ2-1; CDR3 protein: AWSVKWAASGSLDNEQF
D gene: TRBD1; V gene: TRBV5-1; J gene: TRBJ2-2; CDR3 protein: ASSLEGQPNTGELF
D gene: TRBD1; V gene: TRBV19; J gene: TRBJ1-2; CDR3 protein: ASSFGDRAGGYT
D gene: TRBD1; V gene: TRBV6-1; J gene: TRBJ1-1; CDR3 protein: ASRDRPNTEAF
D gene: TRBD1; V gene: TRBV5-8; J gene: TRBJ2-5; CDR3 protein: ASSTLGQYQETQY
D gene: TRBD1; V gene: TRBV10-3; J gene: TRBJ1-1; CDR3 protein: AISEGQGGNTEAF
D gene: TRBD2; V gene: TRBV5-6; J gene: TRBJ2-1; CDR3 protein: ASSRLSSGRSSEQF
D gene: TRBD1; V gene: TRBV11-2; J gene: TRBJ2-3; CDR3 protein: ASSAGQGSGDTQY
D gene: -; V gene: TRBV7-9; J gene: TRBJ1-3; CDR3 protein: ASSLMAGKLRNTIY
D gene: -; V gene: TRBV14; J gene: TRBJ2-2; CDR3 protein: ASSPHRGTGELF
D gene: TRBD2; V gene: TRBV27; J gene: TRBJ2-1; CDR3 protein: ASSLAGGPFDEQF
D gene: TRBD1; V gene: TRBV11-2; J gene: TRBJ1-1; CDR3 protein: ASSPPRQGASGTEAF
D gene: -; V gene: TRBV6-1; J gene: TRBJ2-5; CDR3 protein: ASSVVLAEETQY
D gene: TRBD2; V gene: TRBV5-6; J gene: TRBJ2-3; CDR3 protein: ASSGTSGEEDTQY
D gene: -; V gene: TRBV6-5; J gene: TRBJ2-5; CDR3 protein: ASSYSPGEGETQY
D gene: -; V gene: TRBV30; J gene: TRBJ1-1; CDR3 protein: AWNSDRNTEAF
D gene: TRBD2; V gene: TRBV5-8; J gene: TRBJ2-7; CDR3 protein: ASSLGLAGGYYEQY
D gene: TRBD1; V gene: TRBV29-1; J gene: TRBJ1-2; CDR3 protein: SVRTGNYGYT
D gene: -; V gene: TRBV10-3; J gene: TRBJ1-2; CDR3 protein: AISGIQGPSNYGYT
D gene: TRBD1; V gene: TRBV30; J gene: TRBJ1-5; CDR3 protein: AWSGTVVQPQH
D gene: -; V gene: TRBV25-1; J gene: TRBJ2-2; CDR3 protein: ASSPQANTGELF
D gene: TRBD1; V gene: TRBV7-2; J gene: TRBJ1-2; CDR3 protein: ASSLDYGQGANYGYT
D gene: -; V gene: TRBV5-8; J gene: TRBJ2-2; CDR3 protein: ASTPTGYTGELF
D gene: TRBD2; V gene: TRBV7-9; J gene: TRBJ2-4; CDR3 protein: ASSLLGGGAKNIQY
D gene: -; V gene: TRBV29-1; J gene: TRBJ2-2; CDR3 protein: SVIGGLRDTGELF
D gene: -; V gene: TRBV25-1; J gene: TRBJ1-1; CDR3 protein: ASSAYPGEGSEAF
D gene: -; V gene: TRBV25-1; J gene: TRBJ2-3; CDR3 protein: ASSEGTGVTDTQY
D gene: TRBD2; V gene: TRBV6-5; J gene: TRBJ2-7; CDR3 protein: ASSYSSGGPWEQY
D gene: -; V gene: TRBV9; J gene: TRBJ1-1; CDR3 protein: ASGPRGGTVNTEAF
D gene: TRBD1; V gene: TRBV28; J gene: TRBJ2-7; CDR3 protein: ASGTGAYEQY
D gene: TRBD2; V gene: TRBV7-2; J gene: TRBJ2-1; CDR3 protein: ASSPSLAVRGDEQF
D gene: -; V gene: TRBV6-4; J gene: TRBJ1-1; CDR3 protein: ASSPRPGTEAF
D gene: -; V gene: TRBV7-2; J gene: TRBJ1-5; CDR3 protein: ASSFSEYQPQH
D gene: TRBD1; V gene: TRBV5-1; J gene: TRBJ2-3; CDR3 protein: ASSETGMGTDTQY
D gene: -; V gene: TRBV5-1; J gene: TRBJ1-1; CDR3 protein: ASSLVVGRENTEAF
D gene: -; V gene: TRBV9; J gene: TRBJ2-3; CDR3 protein: ASSVRAVTDTQY
D gene: -; V gene: TRBV7-8; J gene: TRBJ2-7; CDR3 protein: ASGGYSYEQY
D gene: -; V gene: TRBV6-5; J gene: TRBJ2-3; CDR3 protein: ASRTSLSTDTQY
D gene: TRBD1; V gene: TRBV19; J gene: TRBJ1-4; CDR3 protein: ASTPLGQGGEKLF
D gene: -; V gene: TRBV7-9; J gene: TRBJ2-7; CDR3 protein: ASSWGGRSSYEQY
D gene: -; V gene: TRBV7-8; J gene: TRBJ1-1; CDR3 protein: ASSRKGGGEAF
D gene: -; V gene: TRBV27; J gene: TRBJ1-4; CDR3 protein: ASSARGTINEKLF
D gene: TRBD1; V gene: TRBV19; J gene: TRBJ1-3; CDR3 protein: ASSTWDSSGNTIY
D gene: -; V gene: TRBV27; J gene: TRBJ2-3; CDR3 protein: ASSYRDSSTDTQY
D gene: -; V gene: TRBV11-3; J gene: TRBJ2-7; CDR3 protein: ASKGTGEPEQY
D gene: -; V gene: TRBV9; J gene: TRBJ2-1; CDR3 protein: ASNSGVDEQF
D gene: TRBD1; V gene: TRBV5-8; J gene: TRBJ1-1; CDR3 protein: ASSLTGQGYTEAF
D gene: -; V gene: TRBV4-3; J gene: TRBJ2-1; CDR3 protein: ASSQDRTYSSYNEQF
D gene: TRBD1; V gene: TRBV29-1; J gene: TRBJ1-1; CDR3 protein: SATGLFMNTEAF
D gene: TRBD2; V gene: TRBV15; J gene: TRBJ2-7; CDR3 protein: ATSRTGTSGVPYEQY
D gene: -; V gene: TRBV7-7; J gene: TRBJ2-2; CDR3 protein: ASSPAGGTGELF
D gene: TRBD1; V gene: TRBV5-1; J gene: TRBJ2-7; CDR3 protein: ASSLLRTGDEQY
D gene: TRBD2; V gene: TRBV2; J gene: TRBJ2-3; CDR3 protein: ASMTSGRGTDTQY
D gene: -; V gene: TRBV11-2; J gene: TRBJ2-7; CDR3 protein: ASSSWTTPGEQY